Sequencing of this T cell receptor (beta chain) was carried out in a study of T cell responses to AZD1222 COVID-19 vaccine (dated by TCRdb to the early 2020s). General notes on the study: TCR sequencing covered 230 or so trial participants: approximately 200 given two doses of AZD1222 and about 26 given two doses of MenACWY control vaccine. Trial participants were enrolled by age into 18-55, 56-69 and 70-plus year subgroups, with approximately 150, 30 and 60 TCR-sequenced participants respectively.

The CDR3 regions of human TCRbeta chains were analyzed by immunosequencing. The study's processing was this. TCRs in the repertoires were compared against a reference library of SARS-CoV-2-specific TCRs that had been generated with the MIRA antigen-specificity platform. Breadth was defined as the fraction of unique TCRs that were SARS-CoV-2-associated, and depth was defined as the fraction of total T cells that were SARS-CoV-2-associated. Using the MIRA data, each spike-specific TCR was mapped to the spike region that the TCR reacts to and placed in a CD4 or CD8 class. Log10-transformed breadth and depth values were compared by one-way ANOVA with Sidak's multiple comparisons tests. TCRdb mirrors the immuneACCESS table, restricted to in-frame sequences. Some clones are absent from its copies; in checked studies, under half trace to an unresolved V gene, and the reason for the others is unknown. The DNA gave D and trimming, while V, J and clone size come from that table. The sample has 85,000 to 100,000 clones on record, 85% to 90% of them singletons. The ten largest clones represent roughly 4.9% of the sample.

About this clone: Its antigen has not been determined. No per-base quality is available; no much larger clone lies one base away.

Reading from cysteine to phenylalanine, the CDR3 counts 14 amino acids. This entry keeps only the CDR3 DNA: 42 bases, framed from base 1. The CDR1 and CDR2 encoded by the germline V gene are SNHLY and FYNNEI. V loses 6 bases, J loses 1 base, and the germline ends lie 12 bases apart. The paper as a whole reports these results and caveats: The 56-69-year group was small, and its depth increase did not reach significance, likely because of low power. Conclusions about previously exposed vaccinees were limited because only a handful of AZD1222 recipients were SARS-CoV-2 seropositive at baseline. Reportedly, almost half of the unique spike-specific TCRs recognized epitopes lying outside the regions that are mutated in the B.1.351 and B.1.1.7 variants. Vaccine-associated CD4 TCRs spanned the whole spike protein, with dominant responses in regions 160-218 and 743-854. No day 14 peak-response samples were available, so repertoires were characterized only after the peak T cell response. Participants were mostly white British and included more females than males, and it was suggested by the authors that clonal diversity may have been underestimated. After two AZD1222 doses, spike-specific TCR breadth and depth were significantly higher than at day 0 and than in MenACWY recipients.

In the paper's terms, the time point label means: about 28 days (+/-7) after the second vaccine dose. Because spike-specific TCR depth and breadth did not differ between the two schedules, AZD1222 recipients who got a second dose at roughly 4 weeks were pooled with those who got a second dose at roughly 12 weeks. The vaccinee samples were drawn from two UK trials, COV001 and COV002, one of which was a single-blind randomized controlled phase 2/3 trial testing AZD1222 (ChAdOx1 nCoV-19) in healthy adults. For TCRbeta chain sequencing, PBMC samples were collected from trial participants at day 0 and at day 28 after the second dose.

The chain is assembled from TRBV2 and TRBJ2-5, and possibly TRBD1, on 5 matching bases. Sample: peripheral blood, taken 28 days after the second AZD1222 dose. The receptor comes from an adult who received the AZD1222 COVID-19 vaccine. The bases read TGTGCCAGCAGACGTCGACAGATCCAAGAGACCCAGTACTTC. Translated, it reads CASRRRQIQETQYF.